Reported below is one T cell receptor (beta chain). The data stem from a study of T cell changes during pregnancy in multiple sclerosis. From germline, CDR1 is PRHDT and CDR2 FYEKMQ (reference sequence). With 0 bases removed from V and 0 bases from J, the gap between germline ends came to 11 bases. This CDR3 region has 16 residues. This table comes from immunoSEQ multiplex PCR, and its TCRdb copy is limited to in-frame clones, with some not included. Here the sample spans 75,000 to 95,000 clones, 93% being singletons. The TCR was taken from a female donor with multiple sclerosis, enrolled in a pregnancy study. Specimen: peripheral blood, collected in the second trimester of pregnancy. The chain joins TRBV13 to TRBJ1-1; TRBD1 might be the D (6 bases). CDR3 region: CASSLGPGGMNTEAFF. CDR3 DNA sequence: TGTGCCAGCAGCTTAGGCCCTGGGGGCATGAACACTGAAGCTTTCTTT.